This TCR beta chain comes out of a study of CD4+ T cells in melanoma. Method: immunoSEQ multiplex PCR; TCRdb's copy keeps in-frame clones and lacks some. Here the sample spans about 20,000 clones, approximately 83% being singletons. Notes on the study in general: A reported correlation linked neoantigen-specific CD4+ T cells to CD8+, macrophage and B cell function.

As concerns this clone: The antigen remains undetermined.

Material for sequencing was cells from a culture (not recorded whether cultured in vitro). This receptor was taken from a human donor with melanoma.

CDR3 nucleotides: TGCGCCAGCAGCTCTCTTAGCTCTGGGGCCAACGTCCTGACTTTC. The encoded protein is CASSSLSSGANVLTF. J is TRBJ2-6 and V is TRBV5-1; no clear D. Germline V lookup: CDR1 SGHRS, CDR2 YFSETQ. The CDR3 runs to 15 residues. Trimming stripped 3 bases from V and 0 bases from J, with 7 bases between. The full variable domain, completed using reference TRBV5-1 and TRBJ2-6, is KAGVTQTPRYLIKTRGQQVTLSCSPISGHRSVSWYQQTPGQGLQFLFEYFSETQRNKGNFPGRFSGRQFSNSRSEMNVSTLELGDSALYLCASSSLSSGANVLTFGAGSRLTVL.